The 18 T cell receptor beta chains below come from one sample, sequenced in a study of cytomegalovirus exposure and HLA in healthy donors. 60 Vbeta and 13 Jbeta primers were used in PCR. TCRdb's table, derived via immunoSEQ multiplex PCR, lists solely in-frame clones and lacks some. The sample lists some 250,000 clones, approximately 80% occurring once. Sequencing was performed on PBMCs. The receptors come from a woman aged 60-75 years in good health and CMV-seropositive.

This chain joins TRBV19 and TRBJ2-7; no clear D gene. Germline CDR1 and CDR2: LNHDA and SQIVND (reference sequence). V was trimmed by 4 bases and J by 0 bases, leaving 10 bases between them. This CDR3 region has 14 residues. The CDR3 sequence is CASSTDSSSYEQYF. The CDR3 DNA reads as TGTGCCAGTAGTACTGATTCTAGCTCCTACGAGCAGTACTTC.

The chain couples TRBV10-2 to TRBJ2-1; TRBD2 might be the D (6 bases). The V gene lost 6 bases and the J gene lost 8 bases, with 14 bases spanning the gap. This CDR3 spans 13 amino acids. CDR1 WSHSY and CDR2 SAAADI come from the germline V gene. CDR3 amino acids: CASRDYSRDEQFF. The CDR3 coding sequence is TGCGCCAGCAGGGACTACTCCAGGGATGAGCAGTTCTTC.

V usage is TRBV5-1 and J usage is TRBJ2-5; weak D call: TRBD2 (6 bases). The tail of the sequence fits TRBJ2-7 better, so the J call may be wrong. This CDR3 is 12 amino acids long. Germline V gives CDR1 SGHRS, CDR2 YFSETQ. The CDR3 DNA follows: TGCGCCAGCAGGGAGGGAACCTACGAGCAGTACTTC. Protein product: CASREGTYEQYF.

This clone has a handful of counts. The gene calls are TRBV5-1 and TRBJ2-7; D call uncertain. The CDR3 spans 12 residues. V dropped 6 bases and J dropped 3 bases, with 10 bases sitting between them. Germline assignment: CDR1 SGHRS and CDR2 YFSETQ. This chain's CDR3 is CASTHSGYEQYF. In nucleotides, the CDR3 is TGCGCCAGCACGCATTCCGGCTACGAGCAGTACTTC.

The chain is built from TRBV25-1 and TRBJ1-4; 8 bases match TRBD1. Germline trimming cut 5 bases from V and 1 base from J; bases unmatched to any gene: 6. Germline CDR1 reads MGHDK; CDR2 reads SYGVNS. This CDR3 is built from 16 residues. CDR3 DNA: TGTGCCAGCAGTTCATACACAGGGGGAACTAATGAAAAACTGTTTTTT. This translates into CASSSYTGGTNEKLFF.

This CDR3 reads CASSTRQLSTNEKLFF. The CDR3 DNA sequence: TGCGCCAGCAGCACCAGACAGCTTTCAACTAATGAAAAACTGTTTTTT. The chain joins TRBV5-1 to TRBJ1-4; D is possibly TRBD1 (5 bases). V lost 4 bases, J lost 0 bases, and 13 bases lay in between. The germline CDR1 and CDR2 sequences are SGHRS and YFSETQ. The CDR3 sequence is 16 residues long. Complete variable domain (other parts from reference TRBV5-1 and TRBJ1-4): KAGVTQTPRYLIKTRGQQVTLSCSPISGHRSVSWYQQTPGQGLQFLFEYFSETQRNKGNFPGRFSGRQFSNSRSEMNVSTLELGDSALYLCASSTRQLSTNEKLFFGSGTQLSVL.

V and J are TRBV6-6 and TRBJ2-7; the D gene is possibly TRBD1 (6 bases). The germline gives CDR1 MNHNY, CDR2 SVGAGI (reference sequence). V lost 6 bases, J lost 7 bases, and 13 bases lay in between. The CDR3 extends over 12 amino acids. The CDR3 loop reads CASSPGRGEQYF. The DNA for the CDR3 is TGTGCCAGCAGCCCCGGCAGGGGTGAGCAGTACTTC.

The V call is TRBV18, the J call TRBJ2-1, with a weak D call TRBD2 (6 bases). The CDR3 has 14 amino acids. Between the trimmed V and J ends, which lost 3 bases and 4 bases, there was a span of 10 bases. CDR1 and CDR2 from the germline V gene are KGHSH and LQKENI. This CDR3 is CASSPGLQYNEQFF. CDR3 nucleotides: TGTGCCAGCTCACCGGGACTTCAGTACAATGAGCAGTTCTTC.

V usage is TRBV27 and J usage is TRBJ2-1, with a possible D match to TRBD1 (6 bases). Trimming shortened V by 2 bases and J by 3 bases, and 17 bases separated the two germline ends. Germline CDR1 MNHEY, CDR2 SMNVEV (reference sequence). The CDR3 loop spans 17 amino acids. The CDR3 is CASSLDSGTPNYNEQFF. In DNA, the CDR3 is TGTGCCAGCAGTTTAGACTCCGGGACACCTAACTACAATGAGCAGTTCTTC.

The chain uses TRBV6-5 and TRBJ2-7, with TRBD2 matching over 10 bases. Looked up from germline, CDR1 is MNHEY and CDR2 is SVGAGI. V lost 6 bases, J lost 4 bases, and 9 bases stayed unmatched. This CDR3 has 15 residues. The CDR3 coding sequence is TGTGCCAGCAGGCGGACTAGCGGAGGGGTGTACGAGCAGTACTTC. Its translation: CASRRTSGGVYEQYF.

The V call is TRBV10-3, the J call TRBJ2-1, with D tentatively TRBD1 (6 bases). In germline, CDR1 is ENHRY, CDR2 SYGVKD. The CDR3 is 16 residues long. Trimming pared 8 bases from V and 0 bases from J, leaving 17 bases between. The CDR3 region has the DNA TGTGCCATCGGTAGCACAGGGAACCCCTCCTACAATGAGCAGTTCTTC. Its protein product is CAIGSTGNPSYNEQFF.

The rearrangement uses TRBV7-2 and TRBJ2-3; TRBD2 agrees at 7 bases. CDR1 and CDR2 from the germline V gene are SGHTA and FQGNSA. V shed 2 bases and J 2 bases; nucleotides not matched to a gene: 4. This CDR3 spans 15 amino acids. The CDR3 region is CASSLTGGPTDTQYF. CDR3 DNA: TGTGCCAGCAGCTTAACGGGAGGACCCACAGATACGCAGTATTTT.

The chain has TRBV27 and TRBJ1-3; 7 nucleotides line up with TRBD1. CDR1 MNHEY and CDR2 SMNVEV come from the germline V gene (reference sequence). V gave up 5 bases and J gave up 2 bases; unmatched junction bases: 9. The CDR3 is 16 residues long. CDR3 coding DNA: TGTGCCAGCAGTACGTCCGGGACAGCGGCTGGAAACACCATATATTTT. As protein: CASSTSGTAAGNTIYF.

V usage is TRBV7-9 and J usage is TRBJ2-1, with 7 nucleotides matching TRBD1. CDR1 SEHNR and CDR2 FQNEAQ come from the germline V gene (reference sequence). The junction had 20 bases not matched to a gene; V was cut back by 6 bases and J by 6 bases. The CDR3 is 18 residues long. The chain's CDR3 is CASSSPIGAGGMVNEQFF. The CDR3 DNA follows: TGTGCCAGCAGTTCTCCAATCGGGGCAGGGGGTATGGTCAATGAGCAGTTCTTC.

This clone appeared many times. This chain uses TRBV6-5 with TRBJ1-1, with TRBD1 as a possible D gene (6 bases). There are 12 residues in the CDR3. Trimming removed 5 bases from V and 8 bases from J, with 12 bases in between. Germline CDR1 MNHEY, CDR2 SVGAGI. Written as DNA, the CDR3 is TGTGCCAGCAGTCAGCAGGGGAGAGAAGCTTTCTTT. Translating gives CASSQQGREAFF.

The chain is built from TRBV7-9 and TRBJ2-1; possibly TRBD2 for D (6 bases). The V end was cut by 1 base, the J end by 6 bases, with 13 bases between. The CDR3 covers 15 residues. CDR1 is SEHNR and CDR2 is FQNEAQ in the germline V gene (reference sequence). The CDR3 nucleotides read TGTGCCAGCAGCTTAGGTCGAGCGGGCGTCAATGAGCAGTTCTTC. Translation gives CASSLGRAGVNEQFF.

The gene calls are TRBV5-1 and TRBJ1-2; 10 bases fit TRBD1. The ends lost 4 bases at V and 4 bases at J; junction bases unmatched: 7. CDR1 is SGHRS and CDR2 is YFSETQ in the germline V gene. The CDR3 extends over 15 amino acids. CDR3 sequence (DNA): TGCGCCAGCAGCCCGGGGACAGGGGAGATCTATGGCTACACCTTC. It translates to CASSPGTGEIYGYTF.

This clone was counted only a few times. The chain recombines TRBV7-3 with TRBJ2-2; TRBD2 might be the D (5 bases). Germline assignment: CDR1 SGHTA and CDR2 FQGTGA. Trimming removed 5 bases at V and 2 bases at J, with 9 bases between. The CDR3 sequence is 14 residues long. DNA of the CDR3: TGTGCCAGCAGCGCTGGACTTAACACCGGGGAGCTGTTTTTT. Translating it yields CASSAGLNTGELFF.